The source of this TCR beta chain is a study of a mutant IDH1 vaccine in newly diagnosed glioma. The germline V and J ends were trimmed by 5 bases and 2 bases, with 4 bases remaining between them. The CDR3 contains 11 residues. Germline lookup yields CDR1 SEHNR and CDR2 FQNEAQ (reference sequence). Sequenced by immunoSEQ multiplex PCR; TCRdb stores in-frame clones only, minus some. Here the sample spans 99,000 or so clones, roughly 90% being singletons. Time point specified: baseline, week 1 (first vaccination visit). Treatment in this sample: pre-vaccination baseline after standard-of-care therapy. The source is a woman aged 45-65 years with glioma. The material sequenced was PBMCs, taken from a glioma patient treated with radiotherapy, temozolomide or both. The genes are TRBV7-9 and TRBJ2-7; D is unresolved. For the CDR3, the DNA is TGTGCCAGCAGCCCGGCCTACGAGCAGTACTTC. This codes for CASSPAYEQYF.